This T cell receptor (beta chain) was retrieved from a study of graft-versus-host responses after intestinal transplantation. On this clone: Its specificity is unknown.

The protocol was immunoSEQ multiplex PCR, while the TCRdb copy is restricted to in-frame clones and leaves out a portion. The sample has about 100,000 clones, about 87% seen once. In germline, CDR1 is WNHNN, CDR2 SYGVQD (reference sequence). The ends lost 0 bases at V and 5 bases at J; junction bases unmatched: 5. This CDR3 has 16 amino acids. The clonotype originates from a human donor who was the organ donor for an intestinal transplant. The chain has TRBV10-1 and TRBJ2-1; TRBD2 matches 9 bases. The sequences come from unstimulated CD4+ T cells sorted from spleen or lymph node cells, collected before transplant. The CDR3, as DNA: TGCGCCAGCAGTGAGTCTAGCGGGAGTTTCCACAATGAGCAGTTCTTC. The encoded protein is CASSESSGSFHNEQFF.